A selection of T cell receptor beta chains follows, all from one sample in a study of blood T cell repertoires in COVID-19. This table comes from immunoSEQ multiplex PCR, and its TCRdb copy is limited to in-frame clones, with some not included. The sample comprises nearly 350,000 clones, around nine tenths of which are singletons, and more than 5.5% rests with the top ten. The source material was peripheral blood. These receptors originate from a woman aged 70-85 years with COVID-19, enrolled during active disease. Each CDR3 is given with its conserved first and last residue. Fields, in order: V gene, J gene, D gene, clone size, CDR3 protein, CDR3 DNA. D genes are given only for firm matches. Clone size appears in some rows only: once, few, many, or a class for an expanded clone.

TRBV6-5	TRBJ1-2	TRBD1	-	CASSSGQVLYGYTF	TGTGCCAGCAGTTCGGGACAGGTCCTCTATGGCTACACCTTC
TRBV6-5	TRBJ1-4	TRBD1	-	CASSYSTGGGNEKLFF	TGTGCCAGCAGTTATTCGACAGGGGGTGGAAATGAAAAACTGTTTTTT
TRBV7-2	TRBJ2-7	TRBD1	-	CASSHRQGAGEQYF	TGTGCCAGCAGCCACCGACAGGGGGCTGGGGAGCAGTACTTC
TRBV15	TRBJ1-1	TRBD1	-	CATSIRQGETEAFF	TGTGCCACCAGTATTAGACAGGGGGAAACTGAAGCTTTCTTT
TRBV10-2	TRBJ2-2	-	-	CASSGAGELFF	TGCGCCAGCAGCGGGGCCGGGGAGCTGTTTTTT
TRBV7-2	TRBJ1-1	-	-	CASSLATAYTEAFF	TGTGCCAGCAGCTTAGCCACAGCATACACTGAAGCTTTCTTT
TRBV4-2	TRBJ1-3	TRBD1	-	CASSQEGTVGNTIYF	TGTGCCAGCAGCCAAGAAGGGACAGTCGGAAACACCATATATTTT
TRBV19	TRBJ2-1	TRBD2	-	CASSIQLAGRVGEQFF	TGTGCCAGTAGTATACAACTAGCGGGGAGGGTTGGTGAGCAGTTCTTC
TRBV10-3	TRBJ2-1	TRBD1	-	CAINPTGASRFSYNEQFF	TGTGCCATCAATCCAACAGGGGCTAGCCGATTCTCCTACAATGAGCAGTTCTTC
TRBV29-1	TRBJ2-7	-	-	CSVEGARPYEQYF	TGCAGCGTTGAGGGGGCGAGGCCCTACGAGCAGTACTTC
TRBV5-1	TRBJ2-7	TRBD1	-	CASSSLTGGLEQYF	TGCGCCAGCAGCTCCCTAACAGGGGGCCTCGAGCAGTACTTC
TRBV30	TRBJ2-1	TRBD1	-	CAWTEDRGIGSEFF	TGTGCCTGGACCGAAGACAGGGGCATTGGTTCGGAGTTCTTC
TRBV18	TRBJ2-7	-	-	CASSPDSSYEQYF	TGTGCCAGCTCACCGGACAGCTCCTACGAGCAGTACTTC
TRBV28	TRBJ2-3	-	-	CASSLSGASTDTQYF	TGTGCCAGCAGTTTATCAGGGGCGAGCACAGATACGCAGTATTTT
TRBV4-1	TRBJ2-1	-	-	CASSQDKQGSYNEQFF	TGCGCCAGCAGCCAAGATAAACAGGGCTCCTACAATGAGCAGTTCTTC
TRBV12-3/TRBV12-4	TRBJ1-2	-	-	CASSLPENYGYTF	TGTGCCAGCAGTTTACCAGAAAACTATGGCTACACCTTC
TRBV19	TRBJ2-1	TRBD1	-	CASSGGTGRPLNEQFF	TGTGCCAGTAGTGGGGGGACAGGCAGACCCCTTAATGAGCAGTTCTTC
TRBV12-5	TRBJ2-7	-	-	CASGRDFYYEQYF	TGTGCTAGTGGTCGGGACTTTTACTACGAGCAGTACTTC
TRBV5-1	TRBJ1-1	-	few	CASSANRVEAFF	TGCGCCAGCAGCGCAAACAGGGTGGAGGCTTTCTTT
TRBV2	TRBJ1-2	-	-	CASSETGGRDGYTF	TGTGCCAGCAGTGAAACGGGGGGAAGAGATGGCTACACCTTC
TRBV5-4	TRBJ1-2	TRBD1	-	CASSSGTGGGAVYGYTF	TGTGCCAGCAGCTCCGGGACAGGGGGGGGTGCCGTCTATGGCTACACCTTC
TRBV28	TRBJ1-5	TRBD1	-	CASTPPPGQGNYSNQPQHF	TGTGCCAGCACACCTCCGCCGGGACAGGGGAATTATAGCAATCAGCCCCAGCATTTT
TRBV5-1	TRBJ1-1	-	once	CASSLESGGTEAFF	TGCGCCAGCAGCTTGGAAAGCGGGGGCACTGAAGCTTTCTTT
TRBV28	TRBJ1-5	TRBD1	-	CASSLWTGGINQPQHF	TGTGCCAGCAGTCTCTGGACAGGGGGAATCAATCAGCCCCAGCATTTT
TRBV5-6	TRBJ2-5	-	-	CASSSSWQAETQYF	TGTGCCAGCAGCTCTTCTTGGCAGGCCGAGACCCAGTACTTC
TRBV18	TRBJ2-3	TRBD1	-	CASSHGQVTDTQYF	TGTGCCAGCTCACACGGACAGGTCACAGATACGCAGTATTTT
TRBV12-3/TRBV12-4	TRBJ1-1	-	-	CASRAGTEAFF	TGTGCCAGCAGGGCGGGCACTGAAGCTTTCTTT
TRBV10-3	TRBJ1-2	-	-	CAISEQGVGYTF	TGTGCCATCAGTGAGCAAGGGGTTGGCTACACCTTC
TRBV7-6	TRBJ2-3	-	-	CASSSLYTDTQYF	TGTGCCAGCAGTTCACTTTACACAGATACGCAGTATTTT
TRBV5-1	TRBJ1-1	TRBD1	-	CASSLAGRQGSRTEAFF	TGCGCCAGCAGCTTGGCTGGAAGACAGGGAAGTCGCACTGAAGCTTTCTTT
TRBV29-1	TRBJ1-2	-	-	CSVSGGDGGTGYTF	TGCAGCGTTTCAGGCGGGGACGGGGGAACGGGCTACACCTTC
TRBV29-1	TRBJ2-1	TRBD1	-	CSVQDRGNYNEQFF	TGCAGCGTTCAGGACAGGGGGAACTACAATGAGCAGTTCTTC
TRBV21-1	TRBJ1-2	-	-	CASSKEAQARPSCLENYGYTF	TGTGCCAGCAGCAAAGAGGCCCAGGCCCGACCCTCATGCCTCGAAAACTATGGCTACACCTTC
TRBV7-3	TRBJ1-6	-	-	CASSLRGHHNSPLHF	TGTGCCAGCAGCTTACGGGGACACCATAATTCACCCCTCCACTTT
TRBV6-5	TRBJ1-5	-	-	CASSYDGVGPQHF	TGTGCCAGCAGTTACGACGGGGTAGGGCCCCAGCATTTT
TRBV4-1	TRBJ2-1	TRBD2	-	CASRPTTSGAYNEQFF	TGCGCCAGCAGACCCACTACTAGCGGGGCGTACAATGAGCAGTTCTTC
TRBV7-2	TRBJ2-2	TRBD2	-	CASRPTGTTNTGELFF	TGTGCCAGCAGGCCTACCGGGACTACGAACACCGGGGAGCTGTTTTTT
TRBV19	TRBJ1-1	TRBD1	once	CASRTGLLNTEAFF	TGTGCCAGCAGGACAGGGTTGTTGAACACTGAAGCTTTCTTT
TRBV7-6	TRBJ1-6	TRBD1	-	CASSGQGDSPLHF	TGTGCCAGCAGCGGACAGGGCGATTCACCCCTCCACTTT
TRBV2	TRBJ2-7	TRBD2	-	CASSDGLGSYEQYF	TGTGCCAGCAGTGATGGACTAGGTTCCTACGAGCAGTACTTC
TRBV5-6	TRBJ2-7	-	-	CASSFRRREPGEQYF	TGTGCCAGCAGCTTTAGGAGGAGGGAGCCCGGCGAGCAGTACTTC
TRBV19	TRBJ1-1	-	-	CASSINIQTVNTEAFF	TGTGCCAGTAGTATAAACATCCAGACAGTGAACACTGAAGCTTTCTTT
TRBV27	TRBJ1-5	-	-	CASSATPGGSNQPQHF	TGTGCCAGCAGTGCGACCCCGGGGGGGAGCAATCAGCCCCAGCATTTT
TRBV5-8	TRBJ2-6	-	-	CASSAGVGLMVFGANVLTF	TGTGCCAGCAGCGCAGGAGTGGGACTTATGGTATTTGGGGCCAACGTCCTGACTTTC
TRBV7-9	TRBJ2-3	TRBD2	-	CATQIGSGGPPDDTQYF	TGTGCCACCCAAATTGGAAGCGGGGGTCCCCCCGACGATACGCAGTATTTT
TRBV30	TRBJ1-5	-	-	CAWRDKQGPYSNQPQHF	TGTGCCTGGAGAGATAAACAGGGCCCCTATAGCAATCAGCCCCAGCATTTT
TRBV14	TRBJ2-3	-	-	CASSQVEGTQYF	TGTGCCAGCAGCCAGGTAGAGGGTACGCAGTATTTT
TRBV7-2	TRBJ1-6	-	-	CASSLGSAASNSPLHF	TGTGCCAGCAGCTTAGGAAGCGCGGCGAGTAATTCACCCCTCCACTTT
TRBV27	TRBJ2-7	-	once	CASSLFTIPRDFHEQYF	TGTGCCAGCAGTTTATTTACCATCCCCAGGGACTTCCACGAGCAGTACTTC